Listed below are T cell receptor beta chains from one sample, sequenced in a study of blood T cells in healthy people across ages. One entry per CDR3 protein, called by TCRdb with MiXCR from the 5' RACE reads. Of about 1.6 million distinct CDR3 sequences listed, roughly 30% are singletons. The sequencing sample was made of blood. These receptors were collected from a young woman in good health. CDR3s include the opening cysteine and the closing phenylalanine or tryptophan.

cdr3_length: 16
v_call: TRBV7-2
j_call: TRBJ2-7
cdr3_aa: CASSTGLWGSSYEQYF

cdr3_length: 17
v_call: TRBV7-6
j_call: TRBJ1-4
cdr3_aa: CASSTQGAFTTNEKLFF

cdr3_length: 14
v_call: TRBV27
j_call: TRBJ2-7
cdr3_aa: CASSLARSWGEQYF

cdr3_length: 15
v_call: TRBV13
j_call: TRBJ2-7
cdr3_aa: CASNLTLSPSYEQYF

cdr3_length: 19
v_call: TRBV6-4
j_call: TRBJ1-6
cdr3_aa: CASSEPGAPTGDNNSPLHF

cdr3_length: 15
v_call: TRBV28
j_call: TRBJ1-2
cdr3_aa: CASSSAIGSLYGYTF

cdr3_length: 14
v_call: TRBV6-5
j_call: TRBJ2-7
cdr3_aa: CAGAMGTGGYEQYF

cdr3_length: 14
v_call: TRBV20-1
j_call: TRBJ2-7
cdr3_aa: CSARDQRGYVEQYF

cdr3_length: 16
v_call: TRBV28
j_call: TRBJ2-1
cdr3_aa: CASSSQREESYNEQFF

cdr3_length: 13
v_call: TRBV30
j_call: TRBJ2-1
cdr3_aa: CAWRTLSYNEQFF

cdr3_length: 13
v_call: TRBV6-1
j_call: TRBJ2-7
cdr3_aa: CASTDRASYEQYF

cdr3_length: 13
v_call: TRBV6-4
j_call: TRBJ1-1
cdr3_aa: CASSETWGTEAFF

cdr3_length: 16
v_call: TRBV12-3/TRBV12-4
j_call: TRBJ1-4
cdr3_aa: CASSPLPGQGYEKLFF

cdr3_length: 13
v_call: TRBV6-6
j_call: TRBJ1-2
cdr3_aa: CASTPGQGYGYTF

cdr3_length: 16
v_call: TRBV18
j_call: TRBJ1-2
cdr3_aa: CASSPYRAATNYGYTF

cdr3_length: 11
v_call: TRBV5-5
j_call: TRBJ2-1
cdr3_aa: CASINEGRLFF

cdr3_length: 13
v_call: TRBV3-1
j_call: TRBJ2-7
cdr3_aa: CASSQDSSFEQYF

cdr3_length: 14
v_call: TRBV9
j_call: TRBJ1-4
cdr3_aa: CASSTSGGHEKLFF

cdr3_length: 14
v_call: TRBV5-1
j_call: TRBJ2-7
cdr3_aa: CASSMGQGTYEQYF

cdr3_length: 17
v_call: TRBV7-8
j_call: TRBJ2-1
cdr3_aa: CASSLALAGVSNNEQFF

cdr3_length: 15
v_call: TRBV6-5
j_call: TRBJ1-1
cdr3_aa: CASSYSTFKDTGAFF

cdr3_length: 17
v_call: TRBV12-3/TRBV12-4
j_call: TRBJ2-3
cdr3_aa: CASSLWTSGGLTGTQYF

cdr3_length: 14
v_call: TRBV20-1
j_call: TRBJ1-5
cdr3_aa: CSALDRGDNQPQHF

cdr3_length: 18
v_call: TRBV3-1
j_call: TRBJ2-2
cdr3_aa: CASTQLAGPSRNTGELFF

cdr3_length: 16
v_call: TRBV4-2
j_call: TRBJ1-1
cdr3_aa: CASSQVYGQGNTEAFF

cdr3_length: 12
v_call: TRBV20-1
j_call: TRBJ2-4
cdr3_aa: CSGWVAENIQYF

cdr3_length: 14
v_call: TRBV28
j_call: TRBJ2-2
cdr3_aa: CASSVNMNTGELFF

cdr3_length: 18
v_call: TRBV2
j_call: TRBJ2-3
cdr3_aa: CASSDFLAGGEDTDTQYF

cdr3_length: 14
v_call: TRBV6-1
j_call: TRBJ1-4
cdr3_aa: CASSEEASDEKLFF

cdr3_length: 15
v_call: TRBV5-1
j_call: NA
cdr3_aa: CASSLGGQEYAEQYF

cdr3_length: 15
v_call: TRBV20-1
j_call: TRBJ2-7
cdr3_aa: CSARDVDLVSYEQYF

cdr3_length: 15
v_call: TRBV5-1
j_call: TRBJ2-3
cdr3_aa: CASSPGAASTDTQYF

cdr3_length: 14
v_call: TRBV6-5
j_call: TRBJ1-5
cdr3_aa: CASSWGQSNQPQHF

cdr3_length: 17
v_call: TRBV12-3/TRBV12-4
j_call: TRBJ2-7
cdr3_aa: CASSPSGTSGRAHEQYF

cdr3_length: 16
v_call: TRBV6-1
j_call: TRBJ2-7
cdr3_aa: CASSEEEGDSSYEQYF

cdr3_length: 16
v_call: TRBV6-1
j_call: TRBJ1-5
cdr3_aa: CASSEFGTANNQPQHF

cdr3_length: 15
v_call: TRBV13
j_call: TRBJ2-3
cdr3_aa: CASSQTSGSADTQYF

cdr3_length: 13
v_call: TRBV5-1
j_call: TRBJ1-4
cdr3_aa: CASSMDRDEKLFF

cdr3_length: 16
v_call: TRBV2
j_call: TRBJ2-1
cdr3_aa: CASRILPSGRVNEQFF

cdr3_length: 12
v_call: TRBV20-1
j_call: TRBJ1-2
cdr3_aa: CSASDGHYGYTF

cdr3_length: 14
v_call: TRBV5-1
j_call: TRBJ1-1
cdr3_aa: CASSLEVAGSEAFF

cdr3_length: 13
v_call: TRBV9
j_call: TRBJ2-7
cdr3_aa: CASSTSGKYEQYF

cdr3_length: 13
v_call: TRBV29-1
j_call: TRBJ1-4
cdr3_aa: CSVGGGNNEELFF

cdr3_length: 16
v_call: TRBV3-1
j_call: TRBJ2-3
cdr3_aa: CASSQVAGGPTDTQYF

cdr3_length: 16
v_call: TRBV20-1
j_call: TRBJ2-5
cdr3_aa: CSASGTYSGVEETQYF

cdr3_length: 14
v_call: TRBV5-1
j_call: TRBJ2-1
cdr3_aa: CASLRGGPYNEQFF

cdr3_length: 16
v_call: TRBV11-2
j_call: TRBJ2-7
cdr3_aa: CASSLVVGRISYEQYF

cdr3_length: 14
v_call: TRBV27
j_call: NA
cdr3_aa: CASSERSPTYEQYF

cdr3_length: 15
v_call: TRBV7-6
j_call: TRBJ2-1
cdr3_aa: CASSTTSGGHNEQFF

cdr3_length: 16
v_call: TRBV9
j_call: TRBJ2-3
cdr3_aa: CASSVEKRGGTDTQYF

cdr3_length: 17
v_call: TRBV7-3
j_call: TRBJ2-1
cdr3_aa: CASSLYGSGLLGNEQFF

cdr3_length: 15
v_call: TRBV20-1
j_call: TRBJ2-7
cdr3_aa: CSARGYGGRGNEQYF

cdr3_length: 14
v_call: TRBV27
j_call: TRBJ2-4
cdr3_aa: CASSGGLGVNIQYF

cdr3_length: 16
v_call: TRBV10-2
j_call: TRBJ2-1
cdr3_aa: CASSDSSLAGYNEQFF

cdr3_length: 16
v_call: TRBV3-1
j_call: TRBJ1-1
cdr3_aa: CASSQTGGRFDTEAFF

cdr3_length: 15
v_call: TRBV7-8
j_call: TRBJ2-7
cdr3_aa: CASSLDRGAANEQYF

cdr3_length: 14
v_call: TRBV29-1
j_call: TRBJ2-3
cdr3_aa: CSSRGPTSTDTQYF